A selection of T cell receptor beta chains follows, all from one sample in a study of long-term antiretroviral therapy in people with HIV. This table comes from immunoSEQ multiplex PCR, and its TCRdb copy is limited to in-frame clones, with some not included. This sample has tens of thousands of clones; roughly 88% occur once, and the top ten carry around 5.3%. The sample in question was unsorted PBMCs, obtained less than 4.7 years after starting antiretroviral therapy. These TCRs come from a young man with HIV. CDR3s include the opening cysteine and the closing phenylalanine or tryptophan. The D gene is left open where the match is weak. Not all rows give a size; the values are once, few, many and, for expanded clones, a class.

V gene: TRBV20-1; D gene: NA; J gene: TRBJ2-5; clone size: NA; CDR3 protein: CSAVLETQYF; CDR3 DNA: TGCAGTGCGGTACTAGAGACCCAGTACTTC
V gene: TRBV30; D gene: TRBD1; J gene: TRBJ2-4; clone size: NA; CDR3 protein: CAWSAGQGNIQYF; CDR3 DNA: TGTGCCTGGAGTGCGGGACAGGGAAACATTCAGTACTTC
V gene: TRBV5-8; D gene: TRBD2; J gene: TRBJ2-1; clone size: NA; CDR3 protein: CASIFSGGYYNEQFF; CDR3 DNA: TGTGCCAGCATCTTCAGCGGGGGGTACTACAATGAGCAGTTCTTC
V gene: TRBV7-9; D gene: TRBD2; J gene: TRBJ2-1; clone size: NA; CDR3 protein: CASSRGDWEFF; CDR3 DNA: TGTGCCAGCAGCCGGGGGGACTGGGAGTTCTTC
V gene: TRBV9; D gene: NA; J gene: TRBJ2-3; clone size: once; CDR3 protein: CASSVGGGGDTQYF; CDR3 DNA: TGTGCCAGCAGCGTAGGAGGGGGGGGAGATACGCAGTATTTT
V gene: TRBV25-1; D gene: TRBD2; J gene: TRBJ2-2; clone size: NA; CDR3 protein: CASKSTSGISGELFF; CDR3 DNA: TGTGCCAGCAAAAGTACTAGCGGGATTTCCGGGGAGCTGTTTTTT
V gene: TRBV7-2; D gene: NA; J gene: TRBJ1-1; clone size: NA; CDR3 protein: CASSSRGEAFF; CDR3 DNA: TGTGCCAGCAGCAGCCGGGGTGAAGCTTTCTTT
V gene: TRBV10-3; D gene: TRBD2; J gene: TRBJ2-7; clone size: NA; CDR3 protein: CAISLGRVEAYEQYF; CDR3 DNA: TGTGCCATCAGTTTGGGGAGGGTCGAGGCCTACGAGCAGTACTTC
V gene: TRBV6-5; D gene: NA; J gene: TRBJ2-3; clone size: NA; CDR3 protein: CASSYEGSDTDTQYF; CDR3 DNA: TGTGCCAGCAGTTACGAGGGGTCGGACACAGATACGCAGTATTTT
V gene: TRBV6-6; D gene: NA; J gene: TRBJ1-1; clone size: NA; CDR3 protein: CASSSTVRIGAFF; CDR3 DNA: TGTGCCAGCAGTTCAACAGTCCGCATAGGGGCTTTCTTT
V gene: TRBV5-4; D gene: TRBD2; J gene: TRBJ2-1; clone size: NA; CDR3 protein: CASSSGGVEGGENEQFF; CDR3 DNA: TGTGCCAGCAGCTCCGGGGGGGTGGAGGGAGGGGAGAATGAGCAGTTCTTC
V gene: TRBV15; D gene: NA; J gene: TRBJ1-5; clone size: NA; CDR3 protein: CATSRDLEGVQPQHF; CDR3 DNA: TGTGCCACCAGCAGAGATCTTGAGGGGGTGCAGCCCCAGCATTTT
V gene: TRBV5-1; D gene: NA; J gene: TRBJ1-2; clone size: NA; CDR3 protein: CASSLGFNYGYTF; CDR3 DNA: TGCGCCAGCAGCTTGGGCTTTAACTATGGCTACACCTTC
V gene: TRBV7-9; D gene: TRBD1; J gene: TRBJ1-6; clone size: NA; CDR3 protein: CASSLDRGNSPLHF; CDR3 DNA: TGTGCCAGCAGCTTAGACAGGGGGAATTCACCCCTCCACTTT
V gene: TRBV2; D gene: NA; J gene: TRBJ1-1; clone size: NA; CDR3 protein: CASSDPNRVTEAFF; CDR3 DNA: TGTGCCAGCAGTGACCCAAATCGGGTCACTGAAGCTTTCTTT
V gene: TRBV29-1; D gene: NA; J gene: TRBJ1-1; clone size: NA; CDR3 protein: CSVRVTEAFF; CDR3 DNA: TGCAGCGTCAGGGTTACTGAAGCTTTCTTT
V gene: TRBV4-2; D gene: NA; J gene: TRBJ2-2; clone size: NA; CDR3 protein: CASSQRGYTGELFF; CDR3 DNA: TGTGCCAGCAGCCAACGAGGGTACACCGGGGAGCTGTTTTTT
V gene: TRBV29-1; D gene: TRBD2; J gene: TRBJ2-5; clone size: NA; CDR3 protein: CSVGEGKAQYF; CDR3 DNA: TGCAGCGTTGGGGAGGGGAAGGCCCAGTACTTC
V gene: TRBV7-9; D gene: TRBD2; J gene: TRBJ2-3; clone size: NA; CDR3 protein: CASRTSVTDTQYF; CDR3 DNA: TGTGCCAGCAGGACTAGCGTTACAGATACGCAGTATTTT
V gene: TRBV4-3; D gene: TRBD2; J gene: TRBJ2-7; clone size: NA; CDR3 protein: CASSLGLAGGYEQYF; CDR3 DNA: TGCGCCAGCAGCTTGGGACTAGCGGGAGGTTACGAGCAGTACTTC
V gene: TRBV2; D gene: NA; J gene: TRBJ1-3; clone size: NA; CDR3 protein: CASNPGTTGNTIYF; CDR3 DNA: TGTGCCAGCAATCCGGGGACGACTGGAAACACCATATATTTT